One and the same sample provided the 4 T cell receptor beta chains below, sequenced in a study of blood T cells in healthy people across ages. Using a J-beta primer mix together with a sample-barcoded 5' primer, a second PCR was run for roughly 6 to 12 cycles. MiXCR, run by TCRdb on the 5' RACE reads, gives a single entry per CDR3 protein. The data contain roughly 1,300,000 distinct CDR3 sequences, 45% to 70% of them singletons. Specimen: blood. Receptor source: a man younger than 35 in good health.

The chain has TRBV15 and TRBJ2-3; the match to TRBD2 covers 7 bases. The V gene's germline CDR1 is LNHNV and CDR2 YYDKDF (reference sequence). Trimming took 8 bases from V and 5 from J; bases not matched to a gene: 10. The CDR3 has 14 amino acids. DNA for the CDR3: TGTGCCACCTCGGGGAGGGTGTTGAAAGATACGCAGTATTTT. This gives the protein CATSGRVLKDTQYF.

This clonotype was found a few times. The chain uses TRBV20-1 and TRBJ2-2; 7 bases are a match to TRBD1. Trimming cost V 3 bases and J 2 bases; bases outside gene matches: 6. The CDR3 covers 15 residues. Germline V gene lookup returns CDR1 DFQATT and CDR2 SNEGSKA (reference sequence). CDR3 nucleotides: TGCAGTGCTAGGGCCGGGACAGCCAACACCGGGGAGCTGTTTTTT. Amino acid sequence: CSARAGTANTGELFF.

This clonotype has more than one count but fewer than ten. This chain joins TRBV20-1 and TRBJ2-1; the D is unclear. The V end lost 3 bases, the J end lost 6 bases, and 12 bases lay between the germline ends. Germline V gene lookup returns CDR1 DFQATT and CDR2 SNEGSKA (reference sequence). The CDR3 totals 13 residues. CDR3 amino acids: CSARSLNINEQFF. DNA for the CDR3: TGCAGTGCTAGGTCTCTAAATATCAATGAGCAGTTCTTC.

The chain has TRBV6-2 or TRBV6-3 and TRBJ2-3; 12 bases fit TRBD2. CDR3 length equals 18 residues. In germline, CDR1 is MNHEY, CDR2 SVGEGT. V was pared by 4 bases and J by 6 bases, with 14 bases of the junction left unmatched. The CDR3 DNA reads TGTGCCAGCAGTTTCCAACCTCTAGCGGGAGGGCCACGGGATACGCAGTATTTT. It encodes CASSFQPLAGGPRDTQYF.